Following are 16 T cell receptor beta chains from one sample sequenced in a study of graft-versus-host responses after intestinal transplantation. The antigens of these receptors remain unknown. Libraries were prepared by immunoSEQ multiplex PCR; TCRdb keeps only in-frame clonotypes and omits some of them. This sample has 75,000 to 100,000 clones; about four fifths occur once, and the top ten carry approximately 18%. The sequencing here drew on unstimulated CD8+ T cells sorted from spleen or lymph node cells, taken before intestinal transplant. These receptors were obtained from a human donor who received an intestinal transplant.

The gene calls are TRBV6-5 and TRBJ2-2; the match to TRBD1 covers 7 bases. With V trimmed by 2 bases and J by 3 bases, 3 bases remained unmatched. The CDR3 runs to 15 residues. CDR1 is MNHEY and CDR2 is SVGAGI in the germline V gene. CDR3 DNA: TGTGCCAGCAGTTACGCGCAGGGGGACACCGGGGAGCTGTTTTTT. Translating it yields CASSYAQGDTGELFF.

The rearrangement joins TRBV7-9 to TRBJ2-7; D remains ambiguous. The germline V gene encodes CDR1 SEHNR and CDR2 FQNEAQ (reference sequence). The V end lost 3 bases, the J end lost 2 bases, and 11 bases lay between the germline ends. There are 14 residues in the CDR3. The DNA for the CDR3 is TGTGCCAGCAGCTTCTTAGAGCCGCCCTACGAGCAGTACTTC. Its protein is CASSFLEPPYEQYF.

This clone was seen once. The CDR3 DNA follows: TGCGCCAGCAGCCAAGAGGTGCTAGCGGGGCGAGAGACCCAGTACTTC. Translated: CASSQEVLAGRETQYF. V and J are TRBV4-1 and TRBJ2-5, with 9 bases identical to TRBD2. V gave up 0 bases and J gave up 4 bases; unmatched junction bases: 6. The CDR3 consists of 16 residues. Germline CDR1 and CDR2: MGHRA and YSYEKL.

This rearrangement joins TRBV2 to TRBJ2-5, with a tentative D call TRBD2 (6 bases). V dropped 8 bases and J dropped 1 base, with 11 bases sitting between them. The CDR3 loop spans 13 amino acids. Per germline, CDR1 SNHLY and CDR2 FYNNEI. For the CDR3, the DNA is TGTGCCAGCTGGGGGGACCCCCAAGAGACCCAGTACTTC. Its protein is CASWGDPQETQYF.

J is TRBJ2-7 and V is TRBV11-2; D is undetermined. Trimming cost V 5 bases and J 1 base, with 12 bases left between them. The germline CDR1 and CDR2 sequences are SGHAT and FQNNGV. The CDR3 loop spans 14 amino acids. As DNA, the CDR3 is TGTGCCAGCAGCATTACAAGGAGTTCCTACGAGCAGTACTTC. Amino acid sequence: CASSITRSSYEQYF.

The chain is built from TRBV4-3 and TRBJ1-5, with unresolved D. Trimming took off 1 base at V and 5 bases at J, with 12 bases between the two ends. This CDR3 has 15 amino acids. Germline V gene lookup returns CDR1 LGHNA and CDR2 YSLEER. The CDR3 DNA reads as TGCGCCAGCAGCCAAGGGAGGGCAATCCATCAGCCCCAGCATTTT. The encoded protein is CASSQGRAIHQPQHF.

The chain uses TRBV6-5 and TRBJ2-7; D possibly corresponds to TRBD2 (6 bases). The germline gives CDR1 MNHEY, CDR2 SVGAGI. Trimming removed 5 bases at V and 6 bases at J, with 14 bases between. This CDR3 spans 13 amino acids. The CDR3 bases are TGTGCCAGCAGTGAAACGGGAGTGGGCGAGCAGTACTTC. This codes for CASSETGVGEQYF.

The V call is TRBV2, the J call TRBJ2-4, with 14 bases matching TRBD2. The CDR3 extends over 14 amino acids. In germline, CDR1 is SNHLY, CDR2 FYNNEI. Unmatched junction bases numbered 3, after V lost 8 bases and J lost 6 bases. Here the CDR3 reads CASSGTSGGNIQYF. CDR3 sequence (DNA): TGTGCCAGCTCCGGGACTAGCGGGGGAAACATTCAGTACTTC.

This clone was found a few times. This sample includes further DNA sequences coding for the same CDR3. This chain uses TRBV5-6 with TRBJ2-1; TRBD1 agrees at 11 bases. The germline gives CDR1 SGHDT, CDR2 YYEEEE. V gave up 0 bases and J gave up 6 bases; unmatched junction bases: 2. The CDR3 spans 15 residues. CDR3 loop: CASSLAGTGGNEQFF. The DNA for the CDR3 is TGTGCCAGCAGCTTGGCCGGGACAGGGGGCAATGAGCAGTTCTTC.

This clone turned up a few times. The chain has TRBV2 and TRBJ1-2; no clear D gene. Between the trimmed V and J ends, which lost 7 bases and 4 bases, there was a span of 16 bases. The CDR3 is made up of 14 amino acids. Germline loops: CDR1 SNHLY, CDR2 FYNNEI. The CDR3 bases are TGTGCCAGCATCCCGGACCCAGCCAGCTATGGCTACACCTTC. It translates to CASIPDPASYGYTF.

This clone was found once. The V gene is TRBV5-1, the J gene TRBJ1-4; 7 positions match TRBD1. CDR1 is SGHRS and CDR2 is YFSETQ in the germline V gene. Trimming cost V 3 bases and J 7 bases; bases outside gene matches: 12. This CDR3 comprises 16 residues. CDR3: CASSSRQGKEGEKLFF. As DNA, the CDR3 is TGCGCCAGCAGCTCGAGACAGGGCAAAGAGGGTGAAAAACTGTTTTTT.

The chain has TRBV10-3 and TRBJ2-7, with 8 bases fitting TRBD2. J was trimmed by 2 bases and V by 6 bases; bases with no gene match: 6. Germline CDR1 and CDR2: ENHRY and SYGVKD. The CDR3 runs 14 residues. Here the CDR3 DNA reads TGTGCCATCAGGGGACTGCGGGGGGCCTACGAGCAGTACTTC. This encodes CAIRGLRGAYEQYF.

The chain uses TRBV30 and TRBJ2-7, with 7 bases aligning to TRBD1. J gave up 7 bases and V 8 bases, and 14 bases lay outside the gene matches. The CDR3 is 13 residues long. CDR1 and CDR2 (germline): GTSNPN, SVGIG (reference sequence). CDR3 sequence (DNA): TGTGCCGGGGGCTGGGCAGGGGGTAGGGAGCAGTACTTC. Its translation is CAGGWAGGREQYF. Combining the CDR3 with reference TRBV30 and TRBJ2-7 gives the whole variable domain SQTIHQWPATLVQPVGSPLSLECTVEGTSNPNLYWYRQAAGRGLQLLFYSVGIGQISSEVPQNLSASRPQDRQFILSSKKLLLSDSGFYLCAGGWAGGREQYFGPGTRLTVT.

J is TRBJ1-6 and V is TRBV4-1; 7 bases agree with TRBD1. Germline V gives CDR1 MGHRA, CDR2 YSYEKL. V shed 4 bases, J shed 6 bases, and the junction held 12 bases outside the gene matches. CDR3 length equals 17 residues. The CDR3 coding sequence is TGCGCCAGCAGCCCCAGGGGGGACGTGGGGATTAATTCACCCCTCCACTTT. Translated: CASSPRGDVGINSPLHF.

The chain combines TRBV15 with TRBJ1-6; unclear D gene. Trimming stripped 0 bases from V and 8 bases from J, with 11 bases between. This CDR3 region has 15 residues. CDR1 and CDR2 (germline): LNHNV, YYDKDF (reference sequence). The CDR3 sequence is CATSRERGVDSPLHF. In DNA, the CDR3 is TGTGCCACCAGCAGAGAACGTGGGGTAGATTCACCCCTCCACTTT. The full variable domain, completed using reference TRBV15 and TRBJ1-6, is DAMVIQNPRYQVTQFGKPVTLSCSQTLNHNVMYWYQQKSSQAPKLLFHYYDKDFNNEADTPDNFQSRRPNTSFCFLDIRSPGLGDTAMYLCATSRERGVDSPLHFGNGTRLTVT.

The chain is built from TRBV28 and TRBJ1-5; TRBD1 matches 7 bases. Per germline, CDR1 MDHEN and CDR2 SYDVKM. The trim removed 6 bases at V and 3 bases at J, leaving 5 bases unmatched. The CDR3 has 14 amino acids. The DNA for the CDR3 is TGTGCCAGCAGCATCGGACAGGCCAATCAGCCCCAGCATTTT. It yields the protein CASSIGQANQPQHF.